The next 6 T cell receptor beta chains were all read from a single sample in a study of T cell responses to AZD1222 COVID-19 vaccine. Data came from immunoSEQ multiplex PCR; TCRdb stores just in-frame clones and leaves some out. The sample has about 140,000 clones, 70% to 90% seen once; the top ten hold around 5%. The source material was peripheral blood, sampled on day 0 of AZD1222 vaccination. These receptors all stem from an adult in good health.

As to this clone: The limits of the CDR3 on the DNA are not certain, so only TCRdb's listed CDR3 is given. This chain links TRBV12-2 with TRBJ2-7; TRBD2 is the table's D call, not checked against the DNA. TRBV12-2 is deemed a pseudogene. The CDR3 numbers 20 amino acids, ends counted. The CDR3: CASRLVGAGAPQRWSYEQYF.

J is TRBJ1-2 and V is TRBV20-1, with D unresolved. CDR1 is DFQATT, CDR2 SNEGSKA, per germline (reference sequence). V lost 5 bases to trimming and J lost 5 bases, with 3 bases between them. This CDR3 is built from 9 residues. Here the CDR3 reads CSASYGYTF. In DNA, the CDR3 is TGCAGTGCTTCTTATGGCTACACCTTC.

This sequence joins TRBV28 and TRBJ1-1; D is unclear. This CDR3 is built from 14 residues. CDR1 MDHEN and CDR2 SYDVKM come from the germline V gene. Trimming shortened V by 10 bases and J by 1 base, and 16 bases separated the two germline ends. The CDR3 is CAILSPRQNTEAFF. The CDR3 coding sequence is TGTGCCATCCTCTCCCCCAGGCAGAACACTGAAGCTTTCTTT.

V gene TRBV7-9 combines with J gene TRBJ2-2; 7 bases line up with TRBD1. CDR1 SEHNR and CDR2 FQNEAQ come from the germline V gene (reference sequence). The ends lost 4 bases at V and 4 bases at J; junction bases unmatched: 9. The CDR3 is 16 residues long. For the CDR3, the DNA is TGTGCCAGCAGCTCCTCGACAGGGTGGGGCACCGGGGAGCTGTTTTTT. Its protein is CASSSSTGWGTGELFF.

This clone showed up just once. This sequence joins TRBV6-1 and TRBJ2-7, with D hard to call. The V and J ends lost 2 bases and 0 bases respectively, with 14 bases between them. Germline-derived CDR1 and CDR2 are MNHNS and SASEGT. This CDR3 has 16 residues. CDR3 sequence (DNA): TGTGCCAGCAGTGAAAAAGACCTCCAGCCCTCCTACGAGCAGTACTTC. Translated, it gives CASSEKDLQPSYEQYF.

The chain combines TRBV27 with TRBJ2-7, with D uncertain. This CDR3 is built from 13 residues. The V end was cut by 3 bases, the J end by 2 bases, with 8 bases between. Germline loops: CDR1 MNHEY, CDR2 SMNVEV (reference sequence). In DNA, the CDR3 is TGTGCCAGCAGTTTTGGGCCTGCCTACGAGCAGTACTTC. Translating gives CASSFGPAYEQYF.